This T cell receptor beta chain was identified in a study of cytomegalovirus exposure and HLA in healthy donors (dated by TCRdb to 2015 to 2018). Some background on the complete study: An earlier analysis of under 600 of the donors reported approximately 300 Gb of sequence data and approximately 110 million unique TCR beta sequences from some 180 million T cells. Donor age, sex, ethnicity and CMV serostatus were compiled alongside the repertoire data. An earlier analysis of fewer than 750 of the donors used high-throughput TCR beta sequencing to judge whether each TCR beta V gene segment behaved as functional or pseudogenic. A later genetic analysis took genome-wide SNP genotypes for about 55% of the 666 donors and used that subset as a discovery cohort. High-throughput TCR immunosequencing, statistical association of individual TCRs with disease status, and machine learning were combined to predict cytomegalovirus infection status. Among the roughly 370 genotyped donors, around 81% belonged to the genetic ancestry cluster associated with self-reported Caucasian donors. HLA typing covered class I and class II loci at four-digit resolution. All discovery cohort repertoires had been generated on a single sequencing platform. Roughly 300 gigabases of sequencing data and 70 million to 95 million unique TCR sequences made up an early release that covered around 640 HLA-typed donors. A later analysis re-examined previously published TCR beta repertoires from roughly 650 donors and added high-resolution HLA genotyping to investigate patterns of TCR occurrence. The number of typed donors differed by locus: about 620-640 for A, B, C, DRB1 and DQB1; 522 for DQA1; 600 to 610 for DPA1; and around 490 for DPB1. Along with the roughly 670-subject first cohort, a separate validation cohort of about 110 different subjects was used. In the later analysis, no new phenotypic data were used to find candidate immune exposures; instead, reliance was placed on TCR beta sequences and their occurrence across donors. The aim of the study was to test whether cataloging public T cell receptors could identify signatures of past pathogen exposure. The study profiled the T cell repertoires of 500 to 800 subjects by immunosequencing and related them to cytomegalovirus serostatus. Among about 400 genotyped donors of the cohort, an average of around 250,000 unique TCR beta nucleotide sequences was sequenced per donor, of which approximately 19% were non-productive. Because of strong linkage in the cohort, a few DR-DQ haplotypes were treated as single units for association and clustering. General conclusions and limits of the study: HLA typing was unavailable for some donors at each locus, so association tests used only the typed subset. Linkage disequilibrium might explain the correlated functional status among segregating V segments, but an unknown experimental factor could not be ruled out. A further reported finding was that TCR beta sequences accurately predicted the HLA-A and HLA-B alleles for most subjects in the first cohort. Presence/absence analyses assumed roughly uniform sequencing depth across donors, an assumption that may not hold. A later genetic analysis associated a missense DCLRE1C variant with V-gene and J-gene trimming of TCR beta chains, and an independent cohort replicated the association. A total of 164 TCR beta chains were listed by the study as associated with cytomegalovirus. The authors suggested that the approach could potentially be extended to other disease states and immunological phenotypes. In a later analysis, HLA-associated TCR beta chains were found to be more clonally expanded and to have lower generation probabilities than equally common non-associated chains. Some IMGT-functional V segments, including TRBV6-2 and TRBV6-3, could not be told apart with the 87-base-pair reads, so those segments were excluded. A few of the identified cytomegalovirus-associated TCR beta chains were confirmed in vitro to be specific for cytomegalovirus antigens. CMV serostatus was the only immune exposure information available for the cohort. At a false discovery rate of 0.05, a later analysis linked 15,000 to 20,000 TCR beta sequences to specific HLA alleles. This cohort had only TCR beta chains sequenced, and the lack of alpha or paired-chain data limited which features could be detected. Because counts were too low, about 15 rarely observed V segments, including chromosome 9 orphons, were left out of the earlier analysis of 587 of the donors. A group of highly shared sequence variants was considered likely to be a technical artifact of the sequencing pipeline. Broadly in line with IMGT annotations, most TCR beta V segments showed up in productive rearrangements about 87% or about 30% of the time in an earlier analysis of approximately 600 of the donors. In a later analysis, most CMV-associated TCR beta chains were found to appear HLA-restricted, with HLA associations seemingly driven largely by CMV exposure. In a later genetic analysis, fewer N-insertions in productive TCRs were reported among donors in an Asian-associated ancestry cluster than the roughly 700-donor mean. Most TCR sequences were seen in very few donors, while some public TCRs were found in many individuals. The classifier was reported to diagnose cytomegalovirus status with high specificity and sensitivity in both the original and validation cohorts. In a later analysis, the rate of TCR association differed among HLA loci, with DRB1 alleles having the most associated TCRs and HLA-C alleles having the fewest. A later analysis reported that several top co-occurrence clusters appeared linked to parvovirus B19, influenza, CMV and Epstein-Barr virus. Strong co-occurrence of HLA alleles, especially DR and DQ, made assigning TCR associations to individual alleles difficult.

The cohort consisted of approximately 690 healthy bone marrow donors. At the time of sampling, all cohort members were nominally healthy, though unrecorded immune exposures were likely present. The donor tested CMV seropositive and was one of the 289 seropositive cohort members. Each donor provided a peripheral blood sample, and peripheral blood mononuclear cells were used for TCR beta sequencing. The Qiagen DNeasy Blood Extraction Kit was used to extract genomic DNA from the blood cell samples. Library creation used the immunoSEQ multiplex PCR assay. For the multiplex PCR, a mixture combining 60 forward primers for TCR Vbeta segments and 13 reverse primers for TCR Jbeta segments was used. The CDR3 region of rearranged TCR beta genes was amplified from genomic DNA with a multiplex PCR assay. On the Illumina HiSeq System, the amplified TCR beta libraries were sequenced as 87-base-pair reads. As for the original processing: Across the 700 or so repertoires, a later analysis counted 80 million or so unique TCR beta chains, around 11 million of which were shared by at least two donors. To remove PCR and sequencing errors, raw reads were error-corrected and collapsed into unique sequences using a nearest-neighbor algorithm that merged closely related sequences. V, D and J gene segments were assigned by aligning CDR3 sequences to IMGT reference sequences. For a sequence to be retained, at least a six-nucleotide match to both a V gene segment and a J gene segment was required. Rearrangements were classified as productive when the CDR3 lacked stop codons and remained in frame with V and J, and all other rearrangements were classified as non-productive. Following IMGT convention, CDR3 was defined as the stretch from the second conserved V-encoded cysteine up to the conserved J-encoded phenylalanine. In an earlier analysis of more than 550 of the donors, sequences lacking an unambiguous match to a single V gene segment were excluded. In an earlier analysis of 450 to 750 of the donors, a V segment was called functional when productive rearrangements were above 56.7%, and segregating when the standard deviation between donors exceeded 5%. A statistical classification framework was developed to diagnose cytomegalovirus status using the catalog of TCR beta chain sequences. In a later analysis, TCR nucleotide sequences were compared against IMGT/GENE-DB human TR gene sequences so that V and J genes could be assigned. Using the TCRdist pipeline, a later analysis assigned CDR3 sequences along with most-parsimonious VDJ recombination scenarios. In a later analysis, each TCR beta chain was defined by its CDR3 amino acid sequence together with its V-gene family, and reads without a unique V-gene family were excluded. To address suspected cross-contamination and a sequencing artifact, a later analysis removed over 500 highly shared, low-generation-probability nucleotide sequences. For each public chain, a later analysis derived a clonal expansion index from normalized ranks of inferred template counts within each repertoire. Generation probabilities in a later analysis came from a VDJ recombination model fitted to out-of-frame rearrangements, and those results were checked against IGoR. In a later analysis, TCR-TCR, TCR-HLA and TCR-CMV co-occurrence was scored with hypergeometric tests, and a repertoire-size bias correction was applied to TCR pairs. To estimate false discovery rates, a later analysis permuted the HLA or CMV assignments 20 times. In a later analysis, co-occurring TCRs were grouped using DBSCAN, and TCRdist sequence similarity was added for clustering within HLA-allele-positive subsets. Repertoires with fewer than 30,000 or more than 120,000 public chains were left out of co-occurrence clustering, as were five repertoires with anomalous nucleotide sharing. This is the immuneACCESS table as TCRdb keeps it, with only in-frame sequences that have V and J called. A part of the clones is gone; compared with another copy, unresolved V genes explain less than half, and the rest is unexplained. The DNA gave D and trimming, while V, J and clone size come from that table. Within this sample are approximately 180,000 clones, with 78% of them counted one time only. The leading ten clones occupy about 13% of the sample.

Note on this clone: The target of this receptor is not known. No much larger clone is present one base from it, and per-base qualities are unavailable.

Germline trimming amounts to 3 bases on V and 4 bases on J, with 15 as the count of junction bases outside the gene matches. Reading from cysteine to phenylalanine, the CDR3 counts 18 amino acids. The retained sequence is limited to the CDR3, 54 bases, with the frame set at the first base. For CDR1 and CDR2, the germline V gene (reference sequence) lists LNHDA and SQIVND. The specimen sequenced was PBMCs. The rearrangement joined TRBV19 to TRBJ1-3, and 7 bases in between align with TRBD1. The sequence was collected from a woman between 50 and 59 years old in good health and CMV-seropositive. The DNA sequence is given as TGTGCCAGTAGTATGACAGGGACGAGATCTGTGTCGGGAAACACCATATATTTT. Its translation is CASSMTGTRSVSGNTIYF.